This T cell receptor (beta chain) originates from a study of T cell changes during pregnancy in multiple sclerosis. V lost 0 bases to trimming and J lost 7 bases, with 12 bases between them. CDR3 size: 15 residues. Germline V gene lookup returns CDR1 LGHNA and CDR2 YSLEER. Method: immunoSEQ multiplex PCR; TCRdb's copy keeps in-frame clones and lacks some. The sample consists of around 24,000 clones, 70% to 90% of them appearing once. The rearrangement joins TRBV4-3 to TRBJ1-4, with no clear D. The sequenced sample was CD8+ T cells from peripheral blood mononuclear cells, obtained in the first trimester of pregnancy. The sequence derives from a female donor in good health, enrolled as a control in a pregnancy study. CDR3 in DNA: TGCGCCAGCAGCCAAGACTACAGACCGGCTGAAAAACTGTTTTTT. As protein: CASSQDYRPAEKLFF.